There are many counts of the clone carrying this TCR beta chain. Its antigen is unknown. These data are taken from a study of naive and memory T cell subsets. Four PCR rounds used nested alpha and beta constant region primers plus the SP2 primer. For blood and skin samples, reverse transcription used TCR alpha and beta constant primers. TCRdb called the UMI-ligation and nested PCR reads again in MiXCR, with one record for every CDR3 protein. Here the sample spans about 25,000 distinct CDR3 sequences, 5.2% being singletons. An oligonucleotide containing a UMI was ligated to the 3' end of TCR cDNA. Whole blood, roughly 2.5 ml, came from adult healthy volunteers. Unsorted total RNA, roughly 1 to 1000 ng, was DNase treated before reverse transcription. Points from the study as a whole: The RNA method is potentially sensitive to activation and differentiation changes.

This CDR3 region has 15 residues. The J segment lost 3 bases and the V segment lost 1 base, leaving 6 bases of the junction unmatched. Germline-derived CDR1 and CDR2 are SGHVS and FQNEAQ. V is TRBV7-8 and J is TRBJ2-7; 7 bases agree with TRBD2. The sequencing input was blood. The receptor was derived from an adult in good health. CDR3 bases: TGTGCCAGCAGCTTAGTTGGGGGGGAAGGCTACGAGCAGTACTTC. Amino acids: CASSLVGGEGYEQYF.